A selection of T cell receptor beta chains follows, all from one sample in a study of T cells after yellow fever vaccination. TCRdb passed the 5' RACE reads through MiXCR, listing each CDR3 protein once. The profile shows 4,000 to 5,000 distinct CDR3 sequences, roughly 8% of them singletons. Sequenced material: PBMCs, either bulk or a sorted T-cell subset (CD4+, CD8+, memory, or dextramer-sorted; not recorded which), taken about 49 days after the first yellow fever vaccination. The receptors were sampled from a man aged 18 to 29 who received the YFV17D yellow fever vaccine. CDR3s include the opening cysteine and the closing phenylalanine or tryptophan. D genes are given only for firm matches. Some rows mark clone size as missing; the rest say once, few, many or name a class of expanded clone.

j_call cdr3_length v_call d_call clone_size cdr3_nt cdr3_aa
TRBJ2-7 13 TRBV12-3/TRBV12-4 TRBD1 many TGTGCCAGCAGTTCCCGACAGGGGAAGGAGCAGTACTTC CASSSRQGKEQYF
TRBJ1-2 14 TRBV19 NA many TGTGCCAGTATGGGGGCAGGGGTAAACTATGGCTACACCTTC CASMGAGVNYGYTF
TRBJ2-1 16 TRBV12-3/TRBV12-4 TRBD2 many TGTGCCAGCGCCTCCGTAGCGGGGGGAAGAAACAATGAGCAGTTCTTC CASASVAGGRNNEQFF
TRBJ1-5 16 TRBV28 NA medium-sized TGTGCCAGCAGTAGAAGGCAGCCCCTTTCTAATCAGCCCCAGCATTTT CASSRRQPLSNQPQHF
TRBJ1-1 18 TRBV6-5 NA many TGTGCCAGCAGTTACCGGAGAGGGCAGTTTTTAAGGGACACTGAAGCTTTCTTT CASSYRRGQFLRDTEAFF
TRBJ2-3 15 TRBV5-4 TRBD1 many TGTGCCAGCAGCTCGGGACAGGGCTCCACAGATACGCAGTATTTT CASSSGQGSTDTQYF
TRBJ2-1 18 TRBV10-3 TRBD2 many TGTGCCATCAGTGAGTTTAGCGGGGGTGGGACCTCCTACAATGAGCAGTTCTTC CAISEFSGGGTSYNEQFF
TRBJ2-2 18 TRBV20-1 TRBD1 few TGCAGTGCTAGTTACAGGGGATACCTACAAGAAAACACCGGGGAGCTGTTTTTT CSASYRGYLQENTGELFF
TRBJ2-7 14 TRBV7-2 NA NA TGTGCCAGCAGCTTAGGGGGGGCCCCCTACGAGCAGTACTTC CASSLGGAPYEQYF
TRBJ2-7 12 TRBV7-9 NA medium-sized TGTGCCAGCAGCTTAGCTTCCCACGAGCAGTACTTC CASSLASHEQYF
TRBJ2-5 17 TRBV2 TRBD1 many TGTGCCAGCGGGTCGGGGAACAGGGGGCCGATCGGGGAGACCCAGTACTTC CASGSGNRGPIGETQYF
TRBJ1-3 14 TRBV7-9 NA many TGTGCCAGCAGCTCCTGGTTCTCTGGAAACACCATATATTTT CASSSWFSGNTIYF
TRBJ1-4 16 TRBV5-6 NA many TGTGCCAGCAGCTTGGCCGGAGGATCGCAGTTTGAAAAACTGTTTTTT CASSLAGGSQFEKLFF